The 3 T cell receptor beta chains reported below all come from one sample, sequenced in a study of blood T cell repertoires in COVID-19. Clones were read by immunoSEQ multiplex PCR, and TCRdb kept only the in-frame ones, dropping some. This sample has about 80,000 clones; under 85% occur once, and the top ten carry 7% to 9.5%. Sequencing input: peripheral blood. The receptor set was obtained from a human donor in a cohort sampled during active COVID-19.

This chain uses TRBV28 with TRBJ2-7; 7 nucleotides agree with TRBD1. Germline-derived CDR1 and CDR2 are MDHEN and SYDVKM. The ends lost 6 bases at V and 4 bases at J; junction bases unmatched: 12. The CDR3 sequence is 15 residues long. The CDR3 coding sequence is TGTGCCAGCAGGCCCCGGGACAGACCAGAGTACGAGCAGTACTTC. It encodes CASRPRDRPEYEQYF. Based on the CDR3 plus reference TRBV28 and TRBJ2-7, the full variable domain is DVKVTQSSRYLVKRTGEKVFLECVQDMDHENMFWYRQDPGLGLRLIYFSYDVKMKEKGDIPEGYSVSREKKERFSLILESASTNQTSMYLCASRPRDRPEYEQYFGPGTRLTVT.

The chain employs TRBV11-3 and TRBJ2-1; D might be TRBD2 (6 bases). The CDR3 extends over 14 amino acids. V lost 5 bases and J lost 7, with 15 bases in between. Germline values: CDR1 SGHNT, CDR2 YENEEA. This CDR3 reads CASSQAISGNEQFF. CDR3 coding DNA: TGTGCCAGCAGCCAGGCCATTAGCGGAAATGAGCAGTTCTTC.

The rearrangement uses TRBV13 and TRBJ2-1, with 8 bases lining up with TRBD2. J was trimmed by 6 bases and V by 5 bases; bases with no gene match: 9. Per germline, CDR1 PRHDT and CDR2 FYEKMQ (reference sequence). CDR3 length: 15 residues. The CDR3: CASSRGTSRPNEQFF. The CDR3 DNA sequence: TGTGCCAGCAGCCGGGGGACTAGTAGGCCCAATGAGCAGTTCTTC.